Listed below are T cell receptor beta chains from one sample, sequenced in a study of blood T cells in healthy people across ages. MiXCR, applied by TCRdb to the 5' RACE reads, yields one record per CDR3 protein. Found here are hundreds of thousands of distinct CDR3 sequences, under 25% of them singletons; the top ten hold 3% to 4.5%. Specimen: blood. The receptors come from a man in his sixties or seventies in good health. Each CDR3 is given with its conserved first and last residue. The order of the fields is clone size, V gene, D gene, J gene, CDR3 protein, CDR3 DNA. The D gene is left open where the match is weak. Rows give clone size only sometimes, using once, few, many, or a class for an expanded clone.

>few|TRBV28|TRBD1|TRBJ1-2
CASTGTGTHYGYTF
TGTGCCAGCACAGGGACAGGGACGCACTATGGCTACACCTTC
>few|TRBV20-1|TRBD2|TRBJ2-3
CSASYQVLAGSTDTQYF
TGCAGTGCTAGCTATCAGGTCCTAGCGGGTTCGACAGATACGCAGTATTTT
>-|TRBV7-2|-|TRBJ1-2
CASSLIGESYGYTF
TGTGCCAGCAGCTTAATCGGGGAGTCCTATGGCTACACCTTC
>many|TRBV7-2|TRBD2|TRBJ2-1
CASSFLAGASYNEQFF
TGTGCCAGCAGCTTTCTAGCGGGAGCATCCTACAATGAGCAGTTCTTC
>few|TRBV2|-|TRBJ1-1
CASTTSENTEAFF
TGTGCCAGCACGACGAGCGAGAACACTGAAGCTTTCTTT
>few|TRBV20-1|-|TRBJ2-4
CSAAEKTGAFIQYF
TGCAGTGCTGCGGAAAAGACGGGAGCGTTCATTCAGTACTTC
>few|TRBV27|-|TRBJ1-6
CASSFGGGNSPLHF
TGTGCCAGCAGTTTCGGGGGAGGAAATTCACCCCTCCACTTT
>many|TRBV30|TRBD1|TRBJ1-2
CAWSGTGFSNYGYTF
TGTGCCTGGAGTGGGACAGGGTTTTCTAACTATGGCTACACCTTC
>-|TRBV20-1|TRBD1|TRBJ2-1
CSVPGSRDRGVNEQFF
TGCAGTGTACCTGGGAGCCGGGACAGGGGGGTCAATGAGCAGTTCTTC
>-|TRBV5-4|-|TRBJ2-5
CASSLVAEQETQYF
TGTGCCAGCAGCTTGGTGGCGGAACAAGAGACCCAGTACTTC
>few|TRBV28|-|TRBJ1-1
CASSSWSLNTEAFF
TGTGCCAGCAGTTCCTGGAGTTTGAACACTGAAGCTTTCTTT
>-|TRBV9|-|TRBJ1-2
CASSPQQGGGDYTF
TGTGCCAGCAGCCCCCAACAGGGAGGTGGGGACTACACCTTC
>-|TRBV7-3|TRBD2|TRBJ2-3
CASSFGLAGGPRSSDTQYF
TGTGCCAGCAGCTTTGGGCTAGCGGGAGGGCCGAGGTCTTCAGATACGCAGTATTTT
>few|TRBV5-1|-|TRBJ2-7
CASSLSAGTTYYEQYF
TGCGCCAGCAGCCTATCTGCCGGGACAACTTACTACGAGCAGTACTTC
>few|TRBV20-1|TRBD1|TRBJ1-2
CSARAQTGAGGYTF
TGCAGTGCTAGAGCCCAGACAGGGGCGGGTGGCTACACCTTC
>few|TRBV10-2|TRBD1|TRBJ2-7
CASSVTGGLEQYF
TGCGCCAGCAGTGTGACAGGGGGCCTCGAGCAGTACTTC
>many|TRBV6-5|-|TRBJ1-6
CASRLGVDSPLHF
TGTGCCAGCAGATTAGGGGTAGATTCACCCCTCCACTTT
>-|TRBV7-9|TRBD1|TRBJ1-4
CASSWGTGDEKLFF
TGTGCCAGCAGCTGGGGGACAGGGGATGAAAAACTGTTTTTT
>few|TRBV24-1|-|TRBJ2-2
CATSDSPQGRNGELFF
TGTGCCACCAGTGATTCACCACAGGGGAGGAACGGGGAGCTGTTTTTT
>-|TRBV29-1|-|TRBJ1-1
CSVEGPVGNTEAFF
TGCAGCGTTGAAGGACCCGTGGGGAACACTGAAGCTTTCTTT
>-|TRBV7-6|TRBD1|TRBJ2-5
CASSTTTDRGGAQETQYF
TGTGCCAGCAGCACAACCACGGACAGGGGAGGGGCACAAGAGACCCAGTACTTC
>-|TRBV6-1|-|TRBJ1-1
CASRIQPSMNTEAFF
TGTGCCAGCAGGATACAGCCTTCGATGAACACTGAAGCTTTCTTT
>-|TRBV5-1|TRBD2|TRBJ2-3
CASSRDYPSTDTQYF
TGCGCCAGCAGCCGGGACTACCCAAGCACAGATACGCAGTATTTT
>-|TRBV4-1|TRBD2|TRBJ2-7
CASSLGTTGTYEQYF
TGCGCCAGCAGCCTCGGGACTACCGGGACCTACGAGCAGTACTTC
>-|TRBV7-2|-|TRBJ2-4
CASSVGPTDIQYF
TGTGCCAGCAGCGTCGGACCGACGGACATTCAGTACTTC
>few|TRBV12-3/TRBV12-4|-|TRBJ2-1
CASSSDATYNEQFF
TGCGCCAGCAGTTCGGACGCGACCTACAATGAGCAGTTCTTC
>-|TRBV4-1|-|TRBJ1-5
CASSRETTEPRGPQHF
TGCGCCAGCAGCCGCGAGACGACAGAGCCGCGTGGGCCCCAGCATTTT
>few|TRBV5-1|-|TRBJ2-1
CASSLIGTGSLAGVHNEQFF
TGCGCCAGCAGCTTGATTGGGACAGGGTCCCTAGCGGGCGTCCACAATGAGCAGTTCTTC
>few|TRBV13|TRBD1|TRBJ2-3
CASGTGEHTQYF
TGTGCCAGCGGGACAGGGGAACATACGCAGTATTTT
>few|TRBV20-1|-|TRBJ1-4
CSAPWGEKLFF
TGCAGTGCCCCATGGGGCGAAAAACTGTTTTTT
>many|TRBV20-1|-|TRBJ2-4
CSARPETGNIQYF
TGCAGTGCTAGACCCGAAACGGGAAACATTCAGTACTTC
>few|TRBV28|-|TRBJ2-7
CAAGTTYEQYF
TGTGCCGCGGGAACTACCTACGAGCAGTACTTC
>few|TRBV27|TRBD2|TRBJ2-1
CASSRGTSGRLSYNEQFF
TGTGCCAGCAGTCGGGGGACTAGCGGGAGGCTCTCCTACAATGAGCAGTTCTTC
>few|TRBV12-3/TRBV12-4|TRBD1|TRBJ1-6
CASSSTGLRIHF
TGTGCCAGCAGTTCGACAGGGCTCCGGATCCACTTT
>many|TRBV29-1|-|TRBJ2-7
CSVRTADSYEQYF
TGCAGCGTCAGAACAGCCGACTCCTACGAGCAGTACTTC
>few|TRBV6-2/TRBV6-3|-|TRBJ2-3
CASSFPDGTDTQYF
TGTGCCAGCAGTTTCCCGGACGGCACAGATACGCAGTATTTT
>-|TRBV2|-|TRBJ2-1
CASSEDSPKQFF
TGTGCCAGCAGTGAAGACTCGCCGAAGCAGTTCTTC
>many|TRBV12-3/TRBV12-4|-|TRBJ2-2
CASSLLGGSNTGELFF
TGTGCCAGCAGTTTACTGGGCGGGTCGAACACCGGGGAGCTGTTTTTT
>-|TRBV10-3|TRBD1|TRBJ1-6
CAIRGDSDNSPLHF
TGTGCCATCAGGGGGGACAGCGATAATTCACCCCTCCACTTT
>-|TRBV20-1|-|TRBJ2-1
CSARDNRARGPKEQIF
TGCAGTGCTAGAGACAACCGGGCTCGGGGGCCAAAAGAGCAGATCTTC
>-|TRBV6-5|-|TRBJ1-1
CASSYSQGSEAFF
TGTGCCAGCAGTTACTCCCAGGGCTCTGAAGCTTTCTTT
>few|TRBV27|-|TRBJ2-1
CASSFRGSLEQFF
TGTGCCAGCAGTTTCCGGGGATCCCTTGAGCAGTTCTTC
>few|TRBV2|-|TRBJ2-7
CASSERVAALGQYF
TGTGCCAGCAGTGAACGGGTGGCGGCCTTGGGGCAGTACTTC
>few|TRBV24-1|-|TRBJ2-3
CATSRNGYTDTQYF
TGTGCCACCTCTAGGAACGGTTACACAGATACGCAGTATTTT
>-|TRBV7-2|-|TRBJ2-5
CASRKGGGQETQYF
TGTGCCAGCAGAAAGGGGGGGGGCCAAGAGACCCAGTACTTC
>-|TRBV28|-|TRBJ2-2
CASRRGTGELFF
TGTGCCAGCAGGAGGGGCACCGGGGAGCTGTTTTTT
>few|TRBV20-1|-|TRBJ2-1
CSAKRAGSYNEQFF
TGCAGTGCTAAGCGGGCAGGGTCCTACAATGAGCAGTTCTTC
>few|TRBV3-1|-|TRBJ1-1
CASSPYGGETEAFF
TGTGCCAGCAGCCCATACGGGGGAGAGACTGAAGCTTTCTTT
>few|TRBV7-8|-|TRBJ2-5
CASSLTREETQYF
TGTGCCAGCAGCTTAACTAGAGAAGAGACCCAGTACTTC
>many|TRBV29-1|-|TRBJ2-4
CSVLGDKGNIQYF
TGCAGCGTTCTGGGGGACAAGGGGAACATTCAGTACTTC
>-|TRBV20-1|-|TRBJ1-1
CSANPGTGNTEAFF
TGCAGTGCCAACCCCGGGACGGGGAACACTGAAGCTTTCTTT
>few|TRBV30|TRBD2|TRBJ2-3
CAWSGGTRSFTQYF
TGTGCCTGGAGTGGAGGGACTAGAAGCTTTACGCAGTATTTT
>once|TRBV5-1|-|TRBJ1-1
CASSGRQGINTEAFF
TGCGCCAGCAGCGGGCGGCAGGGCATCAACACTGAAGCTTTCTTT
>few|TRBV4-1|-|TRBJ2-1
CASSQDGLFNEQFF
TGCGCCAGCAGCCAAGACGGACTATTCAATGAGCAGTTCTTC
>-|TRBV6-1|-|TRBJ1-5
CASSESSRGTQPQHF
TGTGCCAGCAGTGAATCGAGCAGGGGCACTCAGCCCCAGCATTTT
>few|TRBV7-9|-|TRBJ2-3
CASVKVDTQYF
TGTGCCAGCGTCAAGGTGGATACGCAGTATTTT
>few|TRBV25-1|-|TRBJ2-2
CASGVTGELFF
TGTGCCAGCGGGGTCACCGGGGAGCTGTTTTTT